The 19 T cell receptor beta chains presented below share a single source sample, sequenced in a study of T cells after yellow fever vaccination. TCRdb reanalysed the 5' RACE reads using MiXCR and keeps one entry per CDR3 protein. The data show 150,000 to 200,000 distinct CDR3 sequences, about a tenth seen once. This specimen consisted of CD8+ T cells sorted from PBMCs, obtained 45 days after the yellow fever booster vaccination. These receptors all stem from a man younger than 30 who received the YFV17D yellow fever vaccine.

This chain joins TRBV20-1 and TRBJ1-1; no clear D. CDR1 is DFQATT and CDR2 is SNEGSKA in the germline V gene (reference sequence). The CDR3 is 13 residues long. V lost 3 bases to trimming and J lost 4 bases, with 12 bases between them. CDR3 sequence: CSARRREFTEAFF. Here the CDR3 DNA reads TGCAGTGCTAGGCGGAGGGAATTCACTGAAGCTTTCTTT.

CDR3 nucleotide sequence: TGTGCCAGCTCAGCGGGTGGGCAGGGAGTTCAGCCCCAGCATTTT. This gives the protein CASSAGGQGVQPQHF. V usage is TRBV18 and J usage is TRBJ1-5; tentative D call: TRBD1 (5 bases). Germline V lookup: CDR1 KGHSH, CDR2 LQKENI. There are 15 residues in the CDR3. V was trimmed by 5 bases and J by 6 bases, leaving 17 bases between them.

There are a few counts of this clonotype. The rearrangement uses TRBV27 and TRBJ2-7; D is ambiguous. CDR1 and CDR2 (germline): MNHEY, SMNVEV (reference sequence). CDR3 length equals 13 residues. Trimming took off 0 bases at V and 6 bases at J, with 9 bases between the two ends. CDR3 amino acids: CASSLSSPPEQYF. CDR3 in DNA: TGTGCCAGCAGTTTATCGTCCCCCCCCGAGCAGTACTTC.

This clonotype was seen a few times. The rearrangement uses TRBV5-1 and TRBJ2-2; 7 bases are a match to TRBD1. The CDR3 sequence is 14 residues long. J was trimmed by 6 bases and V by 1 base; bases with no gene match: 3. Germline V lookup: CDR1 SGHRS, CDR2 YFSETQ. CDR3 sequence: CASSLIGQAGELFF. DNA for the CDR3: TGCGCCAGCAGCTTGATCGGACAGGCCGGGGAGCTGTTTTTT. Combining the CDR3 with reference TRBV5-1 and TRBJ2-2 gives the whole variable domain KAGVTQTPRYLIKTRGQQVTLSCSPISGHRSVSWYQQTPGQGLQFLFEYFSETQRNKGNFPGRFSGRQFSNSRSEMNVSTLELGDSALYLCASSLIGQAGELFFGEGSRLTVL.

This clonotype has just a few counts. The rearrangement uses TRBV4-1 and TRBJ2-1; a possible D gene is TRBD2 (6 bases). Germline loops: CDR1 MGHRA, CDR2 YSYEKL. V shed 0 bases and J shed 1 base, with 13 bases lying between them. This CDR3 has 17 amino acids. The CDR3 here is CASSQDGRGSSYNEQFF. In DNA form, the CDR3 reads TGCGCCAGCAGCCAAGATGGACGGGGGTCGTCCTACAATGAGCAGTTCTTC.

The chain recombines TRBV4-3 with TRBJ2-4, with D perhaps matching TRBD1 or TRBD2 (5 bases each). This CDR3 region has 13 residues. The V gene lost 4 bases and the J gene lost 8 bases, with 12 bases spanning the gap. Per the germline V gene, CDR1 is LGHNA and CDR2 is YSLEER. The CDR3 sequence: CASSRGQGDIQYF. CDR3 bases: TGCGCCAGCAGCCGAGGGCAGGGTGACATTCAGTACTTC.

V is TRBV5-6 and J is TRBJ1-4; the D gene is possibly TRBD1 (5 bases). V was clipped by 4 bases and J by 8 bases, with 18 bases between them. CDR3 length: 15 residues. In germline, CDR1 is SGHDT, CDR2 YYEEEE. This chain's CDR3 is CASSATGGGGEKLFF. The CDR3 region has the DNA TGTGCCAGCAGCGCCACGGGCGGCGGGGGAGAAAAACTGTTTTTT.

In this sample, this clonotype turned up many times. The CDR3 DNA is TGTGCCAGCAGTTTAAACACAGGGGGCAGGGTAGCTTTCTTT. The encoded protein is CASSLNTGGRVAFF. The J gene is TRBJ1-1, the V gene TRBV27; 9 positions match TRBD1. Germline values: CDR1 MNHEY, CDR2 SMNVEV (reference sequence). J gave up 10 bases and V 2 bases, and 8 bases lay outside the gene matches. This CDR3 contains 14 residues.

This clonotype was detected many times. The chain recombines TRBV27 with TRBJ2-7; perhaps TRBD2 as D (7 bases). This CDR3 comprises 14 residues. Germline V gene lookup returns CDR1 MNHEY and CDR2 SMNVEV (reference sequence). V was shortened by 5 bases and J by 3 bases, with 14 bases between the two germline ends. The CDR3 nucleotides read TGTGCCAGCAGTCGCCTGGGAGGGGGCTACGAGCAGTACTTC. It is translated as CASSRLGGGYEQYF.

This clonotype was counted a few times. V gene TRBV12-3 or TRBV12-4 combines with J gene TRBJ2-1; 9 bases agree with TRBD2. The junction had 11 bases not matched to a gene; V was cut back by 1 base and J by 7 bases. The CDR3 extends over 17 amino acids. The CDR3: CASSLVPLAGLLNEQFF. In DNA, the CDR3 is TGTGCCAGCAGTTTAGTCCCACTAGCGGGTTTATTGAATGAGCAGTTCTTC.

The chain combines TRBV6-6 with TRBJ2-1, with a tentative D call TRBD1 (6 bases). Trimming removed 0 bases at V and 6 bases at J, with 15 bases between. The CDR3 consists of 16 residues. Per germline, CDR1 MNHNY and CDR2 SVGAGI (reference sequence). CDR3 in amino acids: CASSYSPGQSSNEQFF. CDR3 DNA sequence: TGTGCCAGCAGTTACTCCCCTGGACAGTCCAGCAATGAGCAGTTCTTC.

J is TRBJ1-2 and V is TRBV6-1; D is unresolved. V lost 2 bases to trimming and J lost 0 bases, with 7 bases between them. The CDR3 runs to 14 residues. Germline CDR1 reads MNHNS; CDR2 reads SASEGT. The CDR3 protein is CASSERVANYGYTF. CDR3 in DNA: TGTGCCAGCAGTGAAAGGGTCGCTAACTATGGCTACACCTTC.

The rearrangement links TRBV11-2 to TRBJ2-7; 11 nucleotides agree with TRBD2. V lost 2 bases and J lost 6; bases outside the gene matches: 3. From germline, CDR1 is SGHAT and CDR2 FQNNGV. The CDR3 loop spans 14 amino acids. The DNA of the CDR3 is TGTGCCAGCAGCTTAAGCCTAGCGGGGGGCGAGCAGTACTTC. Translation: CASSLSLAGGEQYF.

The CDR3 nucleotides are TGTGCCAGCAGTCCCGCAACGACACTTTACAATGAGCAGTTCTTC. It is translated as CASSPATTLYNEQFF. This chain joins TRBV12-3 or TRBV12-4 and TRBJ2-1; D gene unclear. The length of the CDR3 is 15 residues. The V gene lost 5 bases and the J gene lost 4 bases, with 15 bases spanning the gap.

The V call is TRBV6-5, the J call TRBJ2-2, with a tentative D call TRBD2 (5 bases). CDR3 length: 15 residues. Germline V CDR1 and CDR2: MNHEY, SVGAGI. V was clipped by 6 bases and J by 6 bases, with 17 bases between them. The CDR3 DNA sequence: TGTGCCAGCAGCCGTGTCGGGGAGCGACCCGGGGAGCTGTTTTTT. Protein product: CASSRVGERPGELFF.

This chain connects TRBV11-2 to TRBJ2-1, with unresolved D. The V gene lost 2 bases and the J gene lost 3 bases, with 8 bases spanning the gap. The V gene's germline CDR1 is SGHAT and CDR2 FQNNGV. The CDR3 is 14 amino acids. CDR3 sequence reads: CASSLFTDYNEQFF. CDR3 nucleotides: TGTGCCAGCAGCTTATTCACGGACTACAATGAGCAGTTCTTC.

The chain recombines TRBV2 with TRBJ2-3, with 10 bases aligning to TRBD2. The CDR3 is 16 residues long. V was clipped by 2 bases and J by 5 bases; unmatched bases: 7. CDR1 is SNHLY and CDR2 is FYNNEI in the germline V gene. CDR3 protein: CASSEWSGGAGDTQYF. The CDR3 DNA follows: TGTGCCAGCAGTGAATGGAGCGGGGGGGCGGGAGATACGCAGTATTTT.

The V and J genes are TRBV10-3 and TRBJ2-3; 8 bases align to TRBD2. Per the germline V gene, CDR1 is ENHRY and CDR2 is SYGVKD. CDR3 length: 13 residues. Trimming removed 5 bases from V and 4 bases from J; junction bases left unmatched: 2. The CDR3 sequence: CAISSGSSDTQYF. DNA of the CDR3: TGTGCCATCAGTAGCGGGAGCTCAGATACGCAGTATTTT.

The V call is TRBV20-1, the J call TRBJ1-1, with D unresolved. The CDR3 has 14 amino acids. Per germline, CDR1 DFQATT and CDR2 SNEGSKA (reference sequence). V gave up 5 bases and J gave up 6 bases, with 19 bases separating them. The chain's CDR3 is CSALRRVPGAEAFF. Written as DNA, the CDR3 is TGCAGTGCTCTCCGTCGGGTCCCCGGGGCTGAAGCTTTCTTT.